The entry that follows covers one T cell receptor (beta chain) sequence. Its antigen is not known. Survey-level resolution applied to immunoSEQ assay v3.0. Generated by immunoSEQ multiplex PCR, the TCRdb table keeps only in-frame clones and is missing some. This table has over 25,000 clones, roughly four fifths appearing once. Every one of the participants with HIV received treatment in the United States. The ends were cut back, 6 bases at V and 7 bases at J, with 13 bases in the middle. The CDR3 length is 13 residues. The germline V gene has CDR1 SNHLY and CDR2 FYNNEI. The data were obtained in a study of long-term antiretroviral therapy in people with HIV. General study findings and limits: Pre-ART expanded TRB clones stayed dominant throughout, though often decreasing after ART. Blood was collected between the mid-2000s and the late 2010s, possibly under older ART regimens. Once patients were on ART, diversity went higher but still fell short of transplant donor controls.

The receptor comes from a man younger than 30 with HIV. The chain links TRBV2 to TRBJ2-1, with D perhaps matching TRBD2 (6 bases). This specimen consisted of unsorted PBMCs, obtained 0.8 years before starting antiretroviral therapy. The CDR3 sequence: CASSELARNEQFF. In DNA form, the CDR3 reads TGTGCCAGCAGCGAGCTAGCGAGAAATGAGCAGTTCTTC.